The clone carrying this TCR beta chain was observed at least ten times. Its antigen is undetermined. The data were obtained in a study of T cells in Graves' hyperthyroidism and ophthalmopathy. Findings of the study overall: The model foresaw ophthalmopathy a median about 6.5 months prior to onset.

This CDR3 spans 11 amino acids. The V gene end was trimmed by 6 bases and the J gene end by 8 bases; junction bases not matched to a gene: 3. The source material, RNA transcripts, was used to amplify TCR beta CDR3 regions. HTBI primers were used for first-round RT-PCR of the TCR CDR3. TCRdb re-called the multiplex PCR reads through MiXCR, storing one row per CDR3 protein. The sample includes 530,000 or so distinct CDR3 sequences, roughly 24% of them seen just once. The sequence derives from a woman aged 30 to 39 with Graves' ophthalmopathy. This chain connects TRBV12-3 or TRBV12-4 to TRBJ1-2, with TRBD1 matching over 7 bases. The sequencing sample was made of blood. CDR3 bases: TGTGCCAGCAGCCAGGGGGACGGCTACACCTTC. Translated, it gives CASSQGDGYTF.